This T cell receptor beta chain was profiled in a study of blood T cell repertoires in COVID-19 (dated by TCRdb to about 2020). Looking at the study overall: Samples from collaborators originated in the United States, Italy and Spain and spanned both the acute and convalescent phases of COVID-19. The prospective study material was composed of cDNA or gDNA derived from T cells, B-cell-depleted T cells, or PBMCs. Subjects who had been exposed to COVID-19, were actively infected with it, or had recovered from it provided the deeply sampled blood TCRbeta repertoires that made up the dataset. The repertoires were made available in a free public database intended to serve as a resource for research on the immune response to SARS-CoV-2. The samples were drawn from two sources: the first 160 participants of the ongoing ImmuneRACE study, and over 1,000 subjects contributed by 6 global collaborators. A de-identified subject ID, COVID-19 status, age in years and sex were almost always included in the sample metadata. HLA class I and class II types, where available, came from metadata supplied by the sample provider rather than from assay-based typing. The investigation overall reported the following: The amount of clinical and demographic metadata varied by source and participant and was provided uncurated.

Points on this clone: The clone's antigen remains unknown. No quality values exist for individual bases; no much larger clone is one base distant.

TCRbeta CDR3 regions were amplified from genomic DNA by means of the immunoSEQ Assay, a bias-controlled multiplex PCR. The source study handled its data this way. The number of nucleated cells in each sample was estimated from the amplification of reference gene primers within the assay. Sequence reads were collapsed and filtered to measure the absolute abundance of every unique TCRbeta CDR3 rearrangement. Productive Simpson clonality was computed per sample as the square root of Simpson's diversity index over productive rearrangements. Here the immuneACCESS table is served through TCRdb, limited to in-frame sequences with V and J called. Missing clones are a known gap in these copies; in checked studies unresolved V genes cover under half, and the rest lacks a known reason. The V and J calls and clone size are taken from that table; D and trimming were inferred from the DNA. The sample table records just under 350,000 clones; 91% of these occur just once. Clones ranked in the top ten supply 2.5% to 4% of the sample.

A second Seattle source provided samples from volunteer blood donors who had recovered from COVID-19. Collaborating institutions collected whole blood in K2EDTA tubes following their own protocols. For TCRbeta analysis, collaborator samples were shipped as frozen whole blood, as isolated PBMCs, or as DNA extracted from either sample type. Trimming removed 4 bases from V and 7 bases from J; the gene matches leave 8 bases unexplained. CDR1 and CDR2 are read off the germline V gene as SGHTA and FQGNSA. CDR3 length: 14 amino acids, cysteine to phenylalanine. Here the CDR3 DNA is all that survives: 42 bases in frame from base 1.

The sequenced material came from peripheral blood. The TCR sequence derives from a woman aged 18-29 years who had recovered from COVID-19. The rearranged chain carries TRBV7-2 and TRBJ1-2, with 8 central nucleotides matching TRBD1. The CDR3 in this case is CASSSHTGGSGYTF. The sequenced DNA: TGTGCCAGCAGCTCCCACACAGGGGGAAGTGGCTACACCTTC.